This TCR beta chain was sequenced in a study of blood T cell repertoires in COVID-19. The sample holds a few counts of this clone. The germline V gene has CDR1 MNHEY and CDR2 SVGAGI. V lost 3 bases and J lost 4; bases outside the gene matches: 3. The CDR3 runs 14 residues. TCRdb keeps only in-frame clones here, not all; method: immunoSEQ multiplex PCR. This table has about 120,000 clones, 70% to 80% appearing once. Source material: peripheral blood. This chain links TRBV6-5 with TRBJ2-5; 9 bases agree with TRBD2. This receptor was obtained from a woman older than 75 with acute or convalescent COVID-19. The CDR3 nucleotides are TGTGCCAGCAGTTATCAACTAGCGGGAGAGACCCAGTACTTC. Translating it yields CASSYQLAGETQYF.